The clone carrying this T cell receptor beta chain was recorded a few times. These data are taken from a study of response to subunit inactivated influenza vaccine. Via MiXCR, TCRdb re-called the RT-PCR reads, giving one row per CDR3 protein. The sample has about 540,000 distinct CDR3 sequences, roughly 25% seen once; the top ten hold under 3.5%. V gave up 5 bases and J gave up 4 bases, with 18 bases separating them. The CDR3 is made up of 15 amino acids. Germline V gives CDR1 SGHTA, CDR2 FQGNSA. These data were likewise used in another study, on T cells expressing NK-cell markers. That work adds: UMI-tagged 5'RACE template switching yielded the TCR beta cDNA. Sorted CD3+CD56+NKG2C+, CD3+CD56+NKG2C- and CD3+CD56-NKG2C+ T-cell subsets were beta-chain profiled. In the group of eight sequenced donors, seven were HCMV-seropositive and one was seronegative. In roughly six donors, dominant NKG2C+ clonotypes were roughly 1.0-7.0% of CD8+ T cells. Clones of NKG2C+ T cells that had expanded were of unclear HCMV specificity.

The chain uses TRBV7-2 and TRBJ2-7; perhaps TRBD2 as D (7 bases). Specimen: CD4+ T cells sorted from PBMCs, collected approximately 13 days after vaccination. The origin of this receptor is a middle-aged man who received an inactivated influenza vaccine. CDR3 sequence (DNA): TGTGCCAGCAGCCCTAGGGGGGGCGATCGATACGAGCAGTACTTC. Translating gives CASSPRGGDRYEQYF. Complete variable domain (other parts from reference TRBV7-2 and TRBJ2-7): GAGVSQSPSNKVTEKGKDVELRCDPISGHTALYWYRQSLGQGLEFLIYFQGNSAPDKSGLPSDRFSAERTGGSVSTLTIQRTQQEDSAVYLCASSPRGGDRYEQYFGPGTRLTVT.